A single sample is the source of the 10 T cell receptor beta chains below, sequenced in a study of OX40 agonist ivuxolimab in advanced cancers. Repertoires were generated with immunoSEQ multiplex PCR, while TCRdb's copy carries only in-frame clones and drops some. The table lists 65,000 to 80,000 clones, just under 95% of them singletons. The sample consisted of CD4+ or CD8+ T cells sorted from blood, taken in a trial of the OX40 agonist ivuxolimab. The receptors were sampled from an adult with an advanced solid tumor such as melanoma, head and neck, liver or kidney cancer.

The chain has TRBV13 and TRBJ1-2; D unresolved. From germline, CDR1 is PRHDT and CDR2 FYEKMQ (reference sequence). The length of the CDR3 is 13 residues. Trimming removed 4 bases from V and 6 bases from J, with 12 bases in between. This CDR3 is CASSSTHFDGYTF. In nucleotides, the CDR3 is TGTGCCAGCAGCTCTACTCATTTTGATGGCTACACCTTC.

The V call is TRBV7-9, the J call TRBJ2-7, with D perhaps matching TRBD1 (6 bases). The CDR3 sequence is 11 residues long. CDR1 is SEHNR, CDR2 FQNEAQ, per germline (reference sequence). Trimming removed 5 bases at V and 6 bases at J, with 8 bases between. The CDR3 is CASSGGSEQYF. CDR3 nucleotide sequence: TGTGCCAGCAGCGGGGGCTCCGAGCAGTACTTC.

This clone was detected once. The chain is built from TRBV6-5 and TRBJ2-2, with TRBD2 as a possible D gene (5 bases). The CDR3 is 16 residues long. Trimming cost V 0 bases and J 3 bases, with 11 bases left between them. The germline CDR1 and CDR2 sequences are MNHEY and SVGAGI. The CDR3 nucleotides read TGTGCCAGCAGTTACTCCTTACTGGACTACACCGGGGAGCTGTTTTTT. It codes for CASSYSLLDYTGELFF.

The gene calls are TRBV4-3 and TRBJ2-2, with D possibly being TRBD2 (6 bases). Germline V gives CDR1 LGHNA, CDR2 YSLEER. The V gene lost 0 bases and the J gene lost 0 bases, with 11 bases spanning the gap. The CDR3 loop spans 17 amino acids. The DNA of the CDR3 is TGCGCCAGCAGCCAAGATTGGGGGGAGTCGAACACCGGGGAGCTGTTTTTT. Its protein product is CASSQDWGESNTGELFF.

V is TRBV27 and J is TRBJ2-7; 9 bases are shared with TRBD1. The CDR3 is 14 residues long. Trimming at V came to 2 bases and at J to 6 bases, leaving 5 bases not matched to a gene. Germline loops: CDR1 MNHEY, CDR2 SMNVEV (reference sequence). CDR3 region: CASSLRGQGAEQYF. Here the CDR3 DNA reads TGTGCCAGCAGTTTAAGGGGACAGGGTGCCGAGCAGTACTTC.

This sequence joins TRBV7-8 and TRBJ2-7, with a tentative D call TRBD2 (7 bases). V was trimmed by 0 bases and J by 6 bases, leaving 21 bases between them. Germline CDR1 SGHVS, CDR2 FQNEAQ. This CDR3 region has 17 residues. This chain's CDR3 is CASSLALPRGLRLEQYF. The CDR3 region has the DNA TGTGCCAGCAGCTTAGCCCTTCCGCGGGGGCTAAGGCTCGAGCAGTACTTC.

This chain connects TRBV5-1 to TRBJ1-6, with TRBD1 as a possible D gene (6 bases). This CDR3 region has 14 residues. Between the trimmed V and J ends, which lost 1 base and 6 bases, there was a span of 8 bases. Germline V CDR1 and CDR2: SGHRS, YFSETQ. The CDR3, as DNA: TGCGCCAGCAGCTTGCAGGGGCTTAATTCACCCCTCCACTTT. It specifies CASSLQGLNSPLHF.

The chain combines TRBV10-1 with TRBJ2-2, with TRBD1 matching 9 bases. J lost 1 base, V lost 8 bases, and 8 bases had no gene match. The CDR3 covers 16 residues. Germline CDR1 and CDR2: WNHNN and SYGVQD (reference sequence). The CDR3 is CASSIGTGLNTGELFF. CDR3 DNA: TGCGCCAGCTCCATAGGGACAGGGCTGAACACCGGGGAGCTGTTTTTT.

The V and J genes are TRBV7-3 and TRBJ1-2, with TRBD1 identical over 10 bases. Germline CDR1 reads SGHTA; CDR2 reads FQGTGA. CDR3 length equals 15 residues. The ends lost 5 bases at V and 3 bases at J; junction bases unmatched: 6. CDR3 coding DNA: TGTGCCAGCAGCCCCGGACAGGGGGTCTACTATGGCTACACCTTC. It specifies CASSPGQGVYYGYTF.

This chain joins TRBV6-1 and TRBJ2-7; TRBD1 aligns across 8 bases. Germline CDR1 and CDR2: MNHNS and SASEGT. This CDR3 has 16 residues. With 0 bases clipped from V and 4 bases from J, the junction kept 8 bases outside the gene matches. The CDR3: CASSEAAWTGRYEQYF. CDR3 DNA: TGTGCCAGCAGTGAAGCGGCCTGGACAGGGAGATACGAGCAGTACTTC.